This is a list of T cell receptor beta chains from one sample in a study of cytomegalovirus exposure and HLA in healthy donors. Sequencing used immunoSEQ multiplex PCR; TCRdb keeps in-frame clones, though not all of them. The repertoire holds 200,000 to 300,000 clones, with approximately 84% as singletons. Material: PBMCs. The receptors were gathered from a woman between 40 and 55 years old in good health and CMV-seropositive. Both conserved end residues are part of each CDR3. D genes are given only for firm matches. Expanded clones get a size class; other rows say once, few or many, or leave the size out.

j_call | cdr3_length | v_call | clone_size | d_call | cdr3_nt | cdr3_aa
TRBJ2-5 | 16 | TRBV19 | NA | TRBD2 | TGTGCCAGTAGTAAGCTAGCGGGAGGATTCCAAGAGACCCAGTACTTC | CASSKLAGGFQETQYF
TRBJ1-1 | 15 | TRBV6-5 | NA | TRBD1 | TGTGCCAGCAGTCGGACAGGCCTGCTGAACACTGAAGCTTTCTTT | CASSRTGLLNTEAFF
TRBJ1-5 | 13 | TRBV28 | few | TRBD1 | TGTGCCAGCAGTCCGGGACAGCCCGGGCCCCAGCATTTT | CASSPGQPGPQHF
TRBJ2-7 | 16 | TRBV5-1 | NA | TRBD2 | TGCGCCAGCAGCTTGGAAGTAGTAGCGGGAGTTCACGAGCAGTACTTC | CASSLEVVAGVHEQYF
TRBJ2-7 | 14 | TRBV7-2 | NA | TRBD2 | TGTGCCAGCAGCTTACTTAGCGGGTACTACGAGCAGTACTTC | CASSLLSGYYEQYF
TRBJ2-2 | 13 | TRBV28 | NA | NA | TGTGCCAGCAGTCTTCAGTACACCGGGGAGCTGTTTTTT | CASSLQYTGELFF
TRBJ2-7 | 17 | TRBV7-9 | NA | TRBD2 | TGTGCCAGCAGTTACAAGGGACTAGCGGGAGTTGGTTACGAGCAGTACTTC | CASSYKGLAGVGYEQYF
TRBJ2-3 | 17 | TRBV19 | once | NA | TGTGCCAGTAGTATGGATTTTACGGGAGTCATAGCAGATACGCAGTATTTT | CASSMDFTGVIADTQYF
TRBJ2-5 | 13 | TRBV19 | NA | NA | TGTGCCAGTCTCCCGGCAGGGCGTGAGACCCAGTACTTC | CASLPAGRETQYF
TRBJ2-1 | 15 | TRBV27 | NA | TRBD2 | TGTGCCAGCAAACCAGCGGGAGGGCCGAGCAATGAGCAGTTCTTC | CASKPAGGPSNEQFF
TRBJ2-5 | 15 | TRBV6-1 | NA | TRBD2 | TGTGCCAGCTGGGGGACTAGCGGGACAGGGGAGACCCAGTACTTC | CASWGTSGTGETQYF
TRBJ2-7 | 14 | TRBV23-1 | NA | TRBD1 | TGCGCCAGCAGGAACGGGGACAGAACCCACGAGCAGTACTTC | CASRNGDRTHEQYF
TRBJ2-5 | 13 | TRBV9 | NA | NA | TGTGCCAGCAGCGTAGCTGGTGCAGAGGCCCAGTACTTC | CASSVAGAEAQYF
TRBJ1-4 | 15 | TRBV14 | NA | NA | TGTGCCAGCAGTCTACAGACAACAACTAATGAAAAACTGTTTTTT | CASSLQTTTNEKLFF
TRBJ2-3 | 17 | TRBV12-5 | NA | TRBD2 | TGTGCTAGTGGTCCCCGTCTGCAGCGGGAGAGCACAGATACGCAGTATTTT | CASGPRLQRESTDTQYF
TRBJ2-5 | 13 | TRBV11-3 | NA | TRBD1 | TGTGCCAGCAGCCAAGGGGGCCGAGAGACCCAGTACTTC | CASSQGGRETQYF
TRBJ1-5 | 15 | TRBV6-6 | NA | TRBD1 | TGTGCCAGCAGTTACTCGGACAGGGAAGGTCAGCCCCAGCATTTT | CASSYSDREGQPQHF
TRBJ2-5 | 15 | TRBV6-1 | NA | NA | TGTGCCAGCAGTCAACGCGAGACTAGGGTGGAGACCCAGTACTTC | CASSQRETRVETQYF
TRBJ1-4 | 15 | TRBV19 | NA | TRBD1 | TGTGCCAGTAGTCCGCGGACAGGGGAGACGGAAAAACTGTTTTTT | CASSPRTGETEKLFF
TRBJ2-5 | 12 | TRBV11-2 | NA | NA | TGTGCCAGCAGCTGGACTTCGGAGACCCAGTACTTC | CASSWTSETQYF
TRBJ1-3 | 19 | TRBV7-9 | NA | TRBD1 | TGTGCCAGCAGCCCCGACTTCCGGGACAGGGGTTTCTCTGGAAACACCATATATTTT | CASSPDFRDRGFSGNTIYF
TRBJ1-5 | 14 | TRBV2 | NA | NA | TGTGCCAGCAGTGATATTGGGGGGAATCAGCCCCAGCATTTT | CASSDIGGNQPQHF
TRBJ1-1 | 13 | TRBV9 | NA | TRBD1 | TGTGCCAGCAGCTTCACAGGGGACACTGAAGCTTTCTTT | CASSFTGDTEAFF
TRBJ1-5 | 15 | TRBV6-6 | NA | TRBD1 | TGTGCCAGCAGTAGCGGACAGGGTGGCAATCAGCCCCAGCATTTT | CASSSGQGGNQPQHF
TRBJ2-3 | 14 | TRBV5-4 | few | NA | TGTGCCAGCAGCTTATCCGCGTTGCCAGATACGCAGTATTTT | CASSLSALPDTQYF
TRBJ2-7 | 15 | TRBV18 | NA | TRBD1 | TGTGCCAGCTCACCACCCGGGACAGCCCCATACGAGCAGTACTTC | CASSPPGTAPYEQYF
TRBJ2-7 | 12 | TRBV6-5 | NA | TRBD1 | TGTGCCAGCAGGGGACAGGTCTCCGAGCAGTACTTC | CASRGQVSEQYF
TRBJ2-7 | 16 | TRBV27 | NA | TRBD1 | TGTGCCAGCAGTTTTCTGGGACAGGGGGCTATATACGAGCAGTACTTC | CASSFLGQGAIYEQYF